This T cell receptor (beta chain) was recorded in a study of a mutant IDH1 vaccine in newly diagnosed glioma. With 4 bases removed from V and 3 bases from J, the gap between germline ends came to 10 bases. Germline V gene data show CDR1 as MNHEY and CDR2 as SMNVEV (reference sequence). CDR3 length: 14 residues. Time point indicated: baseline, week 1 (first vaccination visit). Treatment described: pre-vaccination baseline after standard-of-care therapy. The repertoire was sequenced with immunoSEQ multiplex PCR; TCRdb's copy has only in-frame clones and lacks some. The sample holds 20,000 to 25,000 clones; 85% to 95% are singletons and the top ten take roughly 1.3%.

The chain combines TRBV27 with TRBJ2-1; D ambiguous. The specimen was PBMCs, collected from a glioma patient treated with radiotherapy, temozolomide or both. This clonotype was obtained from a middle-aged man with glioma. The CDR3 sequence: CASSYRTFYNEQFF. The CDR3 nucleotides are TGTGCCAGCAGTTATCGGACCTTCTACAATGAGCAGTTCTTC.